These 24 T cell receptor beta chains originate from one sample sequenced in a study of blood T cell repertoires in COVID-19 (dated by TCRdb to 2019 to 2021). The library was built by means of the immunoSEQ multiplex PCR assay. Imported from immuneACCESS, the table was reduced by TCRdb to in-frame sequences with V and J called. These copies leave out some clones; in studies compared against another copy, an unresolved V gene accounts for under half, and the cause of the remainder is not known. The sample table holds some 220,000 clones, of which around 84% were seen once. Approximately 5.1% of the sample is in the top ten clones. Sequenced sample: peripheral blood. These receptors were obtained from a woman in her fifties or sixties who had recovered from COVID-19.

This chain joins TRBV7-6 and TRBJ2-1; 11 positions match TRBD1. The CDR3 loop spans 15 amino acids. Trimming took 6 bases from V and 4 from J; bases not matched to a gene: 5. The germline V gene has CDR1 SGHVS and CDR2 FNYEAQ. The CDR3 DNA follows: TGTGCCAGCAGAAGGGACAGGGGGATATACAATGAGCAGTTCTTC. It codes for CASRRDRGIYNEQFF. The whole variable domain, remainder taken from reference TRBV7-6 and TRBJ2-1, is GAGVSQSPRYKVTKRGQDVALRCDPISGHVSLYWYRQALGQGPEFLTYFNYEAQQDKSGLPNDRFSAERPEGSISTLTIQRTEQRDSAMYRCASRRDRGIYNEQFFGPGTRLTVL.

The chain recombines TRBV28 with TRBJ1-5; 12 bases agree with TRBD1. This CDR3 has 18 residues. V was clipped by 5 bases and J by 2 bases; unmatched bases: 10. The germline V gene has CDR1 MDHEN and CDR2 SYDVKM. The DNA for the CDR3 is TGTGCCAGCAGTCCGGGGACAGGGGGCGTGCAGGGCAATCAGCCCCAGCATTTT. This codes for CASSPGTGGVQGNQPQHF.

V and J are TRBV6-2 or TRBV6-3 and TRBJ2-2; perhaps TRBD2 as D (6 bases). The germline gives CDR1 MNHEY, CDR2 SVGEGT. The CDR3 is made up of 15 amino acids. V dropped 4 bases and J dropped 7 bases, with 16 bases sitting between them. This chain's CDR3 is CASSFLAYGGGELFF. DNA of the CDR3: TGTGCCAGCAGTTTTTTAGCCTACGGGGGCGGGGAGCTGTTTTTT.

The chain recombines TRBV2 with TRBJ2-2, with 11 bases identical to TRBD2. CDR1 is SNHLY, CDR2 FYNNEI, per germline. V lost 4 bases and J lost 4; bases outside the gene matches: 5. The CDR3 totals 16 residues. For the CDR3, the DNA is TGTGCCAGCAGTGTGACTAGCGGGGCCGCCACCGGGGAGCTGTTTTTT. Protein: CASSVTSGAATGELFF.

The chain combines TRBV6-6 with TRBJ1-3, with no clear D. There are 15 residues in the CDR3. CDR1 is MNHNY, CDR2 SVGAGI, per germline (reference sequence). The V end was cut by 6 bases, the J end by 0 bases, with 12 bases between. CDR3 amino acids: CASRPEGGSGNTIYF. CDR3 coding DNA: TGTGCCAGCAGACCAGAGGGCGGCTCTGGAAACACCATATATTTT.

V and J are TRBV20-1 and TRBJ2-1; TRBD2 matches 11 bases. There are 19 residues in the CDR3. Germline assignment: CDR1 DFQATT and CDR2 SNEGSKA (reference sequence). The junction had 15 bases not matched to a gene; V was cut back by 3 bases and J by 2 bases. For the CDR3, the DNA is TGCAGTGCTAGTGTTGGACTAGCGGGCGACAGCCTTACCTACAATGAGCAGTTCTTC. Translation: CSASVGLAGDSLTYNEQFF.

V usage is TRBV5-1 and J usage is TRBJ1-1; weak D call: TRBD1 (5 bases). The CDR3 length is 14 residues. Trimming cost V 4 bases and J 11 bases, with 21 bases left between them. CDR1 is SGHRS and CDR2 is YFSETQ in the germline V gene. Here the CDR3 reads CASSGISNEPGAFF. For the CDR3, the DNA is TGCGCCAGCAGCGGTATATCTAACGAGCCAGGGGCTTTCTTT.

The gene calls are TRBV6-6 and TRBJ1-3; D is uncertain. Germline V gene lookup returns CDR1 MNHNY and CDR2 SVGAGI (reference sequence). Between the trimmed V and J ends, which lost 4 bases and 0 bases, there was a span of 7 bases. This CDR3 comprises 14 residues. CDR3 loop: CASSSQFSGNTIYF. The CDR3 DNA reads TGTGCCAGCAGTTCTCAGTTCTCTGGAAACACCATATATTTT.

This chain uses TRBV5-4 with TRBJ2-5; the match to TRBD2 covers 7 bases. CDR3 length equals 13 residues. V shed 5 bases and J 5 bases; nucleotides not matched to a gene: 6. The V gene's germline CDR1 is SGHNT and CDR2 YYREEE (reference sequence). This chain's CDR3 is CASRSRGEETQYF. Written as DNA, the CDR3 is TGTGCCAGCAGGTCTCGGGGGGAGGAGACCCAGTACTTC.

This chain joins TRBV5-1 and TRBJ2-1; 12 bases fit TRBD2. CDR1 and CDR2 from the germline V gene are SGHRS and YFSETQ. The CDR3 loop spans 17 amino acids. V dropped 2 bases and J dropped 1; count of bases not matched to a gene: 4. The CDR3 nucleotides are TGCGCCAGCAGCTTTGGACTAGCGGGGCCATCCTACAATGAGCAGTTCTTC. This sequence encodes CASSFGLAGPSYNEQFF.

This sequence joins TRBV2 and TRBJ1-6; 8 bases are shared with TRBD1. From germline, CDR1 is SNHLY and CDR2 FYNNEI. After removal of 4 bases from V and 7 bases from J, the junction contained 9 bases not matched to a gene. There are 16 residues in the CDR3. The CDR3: CASSGDRGRVNSPLHF. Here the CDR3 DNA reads TGTGCCAGCAGTGGAGACAGGGGAAGAGTGAATTCACCCCTCCACTTT.

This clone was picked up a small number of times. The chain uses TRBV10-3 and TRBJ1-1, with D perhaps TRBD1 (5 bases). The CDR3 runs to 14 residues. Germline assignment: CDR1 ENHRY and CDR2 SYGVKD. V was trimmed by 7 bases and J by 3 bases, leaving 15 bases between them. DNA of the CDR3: TGTGCCATCACCCGTGGGGCCGAGTACACTGAAGCTTTCTTT. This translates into CAITRGAEYTEAFF.

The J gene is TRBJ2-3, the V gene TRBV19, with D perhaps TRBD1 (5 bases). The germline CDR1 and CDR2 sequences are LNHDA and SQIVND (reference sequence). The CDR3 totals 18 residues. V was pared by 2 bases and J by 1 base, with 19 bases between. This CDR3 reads CASSIIALRQGRTDTQYF. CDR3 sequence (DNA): TGTGCCAGTAGTATAATAGCTCTCCGGCAGGGCCGCACAGATACGCAGTATTTT.

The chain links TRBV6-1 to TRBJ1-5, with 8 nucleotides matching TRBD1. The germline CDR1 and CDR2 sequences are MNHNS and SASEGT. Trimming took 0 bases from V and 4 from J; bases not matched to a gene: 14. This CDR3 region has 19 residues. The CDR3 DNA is TGTGCCAGCAGTGAAGCTAGGGACAGGCACTACCCAGGGAATCAGCCCCAGCATTTT. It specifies CASSEARDRHYPGNQPQHF.

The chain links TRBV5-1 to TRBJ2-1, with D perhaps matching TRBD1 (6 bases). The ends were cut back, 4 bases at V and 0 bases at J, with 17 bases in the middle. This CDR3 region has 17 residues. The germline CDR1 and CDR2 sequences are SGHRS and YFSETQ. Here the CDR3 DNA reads TGCGCCAGCAGCCCGAGGGGCGCAGGGGCCTCCTACAATGAGCAGTTCTTC. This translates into CASSPRGAGASYNEQFF.

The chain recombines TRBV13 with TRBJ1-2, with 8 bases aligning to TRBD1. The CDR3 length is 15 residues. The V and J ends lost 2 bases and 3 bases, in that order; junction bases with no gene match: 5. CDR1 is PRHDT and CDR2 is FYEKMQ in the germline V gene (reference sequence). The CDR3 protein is CASSLWDRKDYGYTF. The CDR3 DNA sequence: TGTGCCAGCAGCTTATGGGACAGGAAAGACTATGGCTACACCTTC.

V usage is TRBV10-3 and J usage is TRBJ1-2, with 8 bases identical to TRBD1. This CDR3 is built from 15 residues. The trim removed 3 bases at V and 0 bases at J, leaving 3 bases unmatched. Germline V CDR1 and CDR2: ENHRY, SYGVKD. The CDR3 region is CAISEAGGPNYGYTF. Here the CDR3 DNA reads TGTGCCATCAGTGAAGCAGGGGGCCCTAACTATGGCTACACCTTC.

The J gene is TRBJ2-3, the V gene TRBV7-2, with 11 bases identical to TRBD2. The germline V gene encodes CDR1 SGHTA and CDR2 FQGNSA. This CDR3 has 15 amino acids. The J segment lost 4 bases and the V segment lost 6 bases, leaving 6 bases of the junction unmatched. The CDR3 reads CASSPIAGGPDTQYF. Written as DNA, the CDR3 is TGTGCCAGCAGTCCCATAGCGGGGGGGCCAGATACGCAGTATTTT.

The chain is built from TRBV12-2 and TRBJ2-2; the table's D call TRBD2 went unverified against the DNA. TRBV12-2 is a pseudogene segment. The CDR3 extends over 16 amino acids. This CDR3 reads CASRTRGGANTGELFF. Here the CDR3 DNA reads TGTGCAAGTCGCACCCGGGGGGGAGCAAACACCGGGGAGCTGTTTTTT.

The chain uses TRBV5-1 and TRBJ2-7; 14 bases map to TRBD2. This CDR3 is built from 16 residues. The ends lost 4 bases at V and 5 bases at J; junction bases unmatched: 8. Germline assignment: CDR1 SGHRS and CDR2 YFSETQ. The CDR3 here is CASSTGLAGVINEQYF. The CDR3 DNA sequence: TGCGCCAGCAGCACGGGACTAGCGGGGGTAATTAACGAGCAGTACTTC. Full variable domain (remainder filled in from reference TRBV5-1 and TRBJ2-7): KAGVTQTPRYLIKTRGQQVTLSCSPISGHRSVSWYQQTPGQGLQFLFEYFSETQRNKGNFPGRFSGRQFSNSRSEMNVSTLELGDSALYLCASSTGLAGVINEQYFGPGTRLTVT.

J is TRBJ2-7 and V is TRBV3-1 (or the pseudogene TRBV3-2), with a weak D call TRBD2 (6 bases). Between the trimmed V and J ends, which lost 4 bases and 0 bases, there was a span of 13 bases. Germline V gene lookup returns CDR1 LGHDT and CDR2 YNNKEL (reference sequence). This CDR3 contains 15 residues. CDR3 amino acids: CASSLGTPPSYEQYF. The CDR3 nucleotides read TGTGCCAGCAGCCTGGGGACTCCCCCCTCCTACGAGCAGTACTTC.

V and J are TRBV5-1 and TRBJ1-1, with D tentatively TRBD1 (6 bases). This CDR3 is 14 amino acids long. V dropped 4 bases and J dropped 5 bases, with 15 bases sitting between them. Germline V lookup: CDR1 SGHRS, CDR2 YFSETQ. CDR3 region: CASSEMGARTEAFF. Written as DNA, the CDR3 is TGCGCCAGCAGCGAAATGGGGGCGCGGACTGAAGCTTTCTTT.

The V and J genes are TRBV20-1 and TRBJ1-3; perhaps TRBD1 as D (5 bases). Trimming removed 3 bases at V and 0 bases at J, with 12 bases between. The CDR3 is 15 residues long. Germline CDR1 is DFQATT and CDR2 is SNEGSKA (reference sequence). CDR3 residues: CSASGTRDSGNTIYF. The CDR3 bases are TGCAGTGCTAGTGGTACCAGGGACTCTGGAAACACCATATATTTT.

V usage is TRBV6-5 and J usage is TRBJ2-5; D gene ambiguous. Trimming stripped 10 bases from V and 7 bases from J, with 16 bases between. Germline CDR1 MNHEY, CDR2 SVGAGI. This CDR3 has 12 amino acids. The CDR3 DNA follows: TGTGCCACCTCCCCTCGAGCTTGGACCCAGTACTTC. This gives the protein CATSPRAWTQYF.